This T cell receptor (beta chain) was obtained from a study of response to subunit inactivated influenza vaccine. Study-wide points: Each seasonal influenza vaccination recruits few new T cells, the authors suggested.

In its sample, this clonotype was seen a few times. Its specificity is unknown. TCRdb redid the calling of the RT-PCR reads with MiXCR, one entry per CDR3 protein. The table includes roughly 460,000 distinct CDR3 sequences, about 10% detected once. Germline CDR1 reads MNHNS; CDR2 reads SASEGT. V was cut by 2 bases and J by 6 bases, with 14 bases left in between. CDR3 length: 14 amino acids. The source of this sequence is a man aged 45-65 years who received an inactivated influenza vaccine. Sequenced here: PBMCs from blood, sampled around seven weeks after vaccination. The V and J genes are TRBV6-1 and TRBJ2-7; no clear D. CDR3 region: CASSERPEMGEQYF. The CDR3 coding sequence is TGTGCCAGCAGTGAAAGGCCGGAGATGGGCGAGCAGTACTTC.